This record looks at one T cell receptor (beta chain) sequence and its context. Its matching antigen is unknown. The germline V gene encodes CDR1 MNHNS and CDR2 SASEGT. This CDR3 is 12 amino acids long. Trimming took 11 bases from V and 0 from J, leaving 10 bases between them. The study ran its PCR with 60 Vbeta and 13 Jbeta primers. Measured with immunoSEQ multiplex PCR; TCRdb has only the in-frame clones, and not every one. The repertoire consists of more than 130,000 clones, with around 77% occurring once and the leading ten covering 4.5% to 6%. This entry belongs to a study of cytomegalovirus exposure and HLA in healthy donors. Study information: Genetic ancestry analysis placed around four fifths of the 398 donors that were genotyped in the Caucasian-associated cluster. General observations from the study: Indistinguishable V segments such as TRBV6-2 and TRBV6-3 were excluded. The study labeled approximately 150 TCR beta chains cytomegalovirus-associated. Earlier analysis looked at TCR beta V segments, and most were productive about 87% or about 30% of the time.

Sequencing used PBMCs. The receptor's source is a woman aged 45-60 years in good health and CMV-seronegative. The chain is built from TRBV6-1 and TRBJ2-5; D possibly corresponds to TRBD1 (6 bases). The CDR3 DNA reads as TGTGCCGCCTCAGGGGACCAAGAGACCCAGTACTTC. It specifies CAASGDQETQYF.